A selection of T cell receptor beta chains follows, all from one sample in a study of blood T cell repertoires in COVID-19. The table came from immunoSEQ multiplex PCR; TCRdb's copy has only in-frame clones and leaves some out. The repertoire holds about 70,000 clones, with about 84% as singletons. Sequenced input: peripheral blood. These receptor sequences come from an older woman with acute or convalescent COVID-19. The CDR3 runs from the conserved cysteine through the conserved F or W. The D gene is left open where the match is weak. A row's size may be missing; if present it is once, few, many or a size class.

D gene,V gene,J gene,clone size,CDR3 protein,CDR3 DNA
.,TRBV2,TRBJ2-1,.,CASSLEGLFVNEQFF,TGTGCCAGCAGTCTGGAGGGCCTCTTCGTCAATGAGCAGTTCTTC
.,TRBV5-4,TRBJ1-2,.,CASSLPGGMAGYTF,TGTGCCAGCAGCTTACCAGGAGGCATGGCCGGCTACACCTTC
TRBD2,TRBV13,TRBJ2-7,.,CASSLTSEDSYEQYF,TGTGCCAGCAGCCTGACTAGCGAGGACTCCTACGAGCAGTACTTC
.,TRBV6-1,TRBJ2-5,once,CASSELGPSGSAQYF,TGTGCCAGCAGTGAACTGGGGCCGAGCGGGTCGGCCCAGTACTTC
TRBD1,TRBV3-1/TRBV3-2,TRBJ1-6,.,CASSPSRDSNSPLHF,TGTGCCAGCAGCCCCTCCCGGGACAGTAATTCACCCCTCCACTTT
TRBD1,TRBV10-3,TRBJ1-3,.,CAISGDRVHYSGNTIYF,TGTGCCATCAGTGGGGACAGGGTTCATTACTCTGGAAACACCATATATTTT
TRBD1,TRBV2,TRBJ2-5,.,CASRKGTGVWETQYF,TGTGCCAGCAGGAAAGGGACAGGGGTATGGGAGACCCAGTACTTC
TRBD2,TRBV13,TRBJ2-7,.,CASSSKKRGASYEQYF,TGTGCCAGCAGCTCAAAGAAGCGGGGTGCCTCCTACGAGCAGTACTTC
.,TRBV5-1,TRBJ2-7,once,CASSLASSVGEQYF,TGCGCCAGCAGCTTGGCTTCTAGTGTAGGCGAGCAGTACTTC
.,TRBV10-1,TRBJ2-3,.,CASSDRDGADTQYF,TGCGCCAGCAGTGATCGGGATGGGGCAGATACGCAGTATTTT
.,TRBV19,TRBJ2-7,few,CASSIEAGELDEQYF,TGTGCCAGTAGTATAGAGGCAGGGGAGCTCGACGAGCAGTACTTC
TRBD1,TRBV5-1,TRBJ1-4,.,CASSQRTGGEKLFF,TGCGCCAGCAGCCAAAGGACAGGGGGTGAAAAACTGTTTTTT
.,TRBV5-5,TRBJ1-6,few,CASRGYGGNNSPLHF,TGTGCCAGCAGGGGGTACGGGGGGAACAATTCACCCCTCCACTTT
TRBD1,TRBV5-1,TRBJ1-2,.,CASSPTGDYGYTF,TGCGCCAGCAGCCCGACAGGGGACTATGGCTACACCTTC
.,TRBV18,TRBJ2-4,.,CASSPPIGIQYF,TGTGCCAGCTCACCACCGATCGGCATTCAGTACTTC
TRBD1,TRBV5-1,TRBJ1-1,.,CASSVDRDTEAFF,TGCGCCAGCAGCGTCGACAGGGATACTGAAGCTTTCTTT
.,TRBV29-1,TRBJ2-5,.,CSVARQAGGVETQYF,TGCAGCGTTGCCCGCCAAGCCGGGGGTGTGGAGACCCAGTACTTC
.,TRBV3-1/TRBV3-2,TRBJ1-3,.,CASSRKRLTPSGNTIYF,TGTGCCAGCAGCCGTAAACGCCTAACCCCCTCTGGAAACACCATATATTTT
TRBD1,TRBV6-5,TRBJ1-1,.,CASSSGTGAFF,TGTGCCAGCAGTTCCGGGACAGGGGCTTTCTTT
.,TRBV5-8,TRBJ2-1,.,CASSLGDSYTYNEQFF,TGTGCCAGCAGCTTGGGGGACTCTTATACCTACAATGAGCAGTTCTTC
TRBD2,TRBV7-2,TRBJ2-1,.,CASSLLAGGPYNEQFF,TGTGCCAGCAGCTTGCTAGCGGGGGGGCCCTACAATGAGCAGTTCTTC
.,TRBV6-5,TRBJ1-3,once,CASSYSWRGTGNTIYF,TGTGCCAGCAGTTACTCGTGGAGGGGTACTGGAAACACCATATATTTT
.,TRBV18,TRBJ1-1,.,CASSPRLPSQENTEAFF,TGTGCCAGCTCACCTCGCCTGCCTTCCCAGGAGAACACTGAAGCTTTCTTT
TRBD2,TRBV5-6,TRBJ2-3,.,CASSSRGTSGVRTDTQYF,TGTGCCAGCAGCTCGAGGGGTACTAGCGGGGTACGCACAGATACGCAGTATTTT
.,TRBV3-1/TRBV3-2,TRBJ1-3,.,CASSRPGQKNTIYF,TGTGCCAGCAGCCGTCCCGGACAAAAAAACACCATATATTTT
.,TRBV5-1,TRBJ1-5,.,CASSPGGIGQPQHF,TGCGCCAGCAGCCCCGGGGGAATCGGTCAGCCCCAGCATTTT
.,TRBV6-1,TRBJ2-1,.,CASSETRGPYNEQFF,TGTGCCAGCAGTGAGACGCGGGGACCATACAATGAGCAGTTCTTC
TRBD1,TRBV7-6,TRBJ2-1,.,CASSFYRGSYNEQFF,TGTGCCAGCAGCTTTTACAGGGGTTCCTACAATGAGCAGTTCTTC
TRBD2,TRBV19,TRBJ2-1,.,CASRGIGTNYNEQFF,TGTGCCAGTAGAGGGATCGGGACTAACTACAATGAGCAGTTCTTC
TRBD1,TRBV7-9,TRBJ2-5,few,CASSYPTGAETQYF,TGTGCCAGCAGCTACCCGACAGGGGCAGAGACCCAGTACTTC
TRBD1,TRBV5-8,TRBJ1-6,.,CASSGQANSPLHF,TGTGCCAGCAGCGGACAGGCAAATTCACCCCTCCACTTT
TRBD1,TRBV5-6,TRBJ1-1,.,CASSFPGQGMSNTEAFF,TGTGCCAGCAGCTTTCCGGGACAGGGGATGAGTAACACTGAAGCTTTCTTT
TRBD2,TRBV6-6,TRBJ2-7,.,CASSRSREVSYEQYF,TGTGCCAGCAGTCGTAGCCGGGAGGTCTCCTACGAGCAGTACTTC
TRBD2,TRBV19,TRBJ2-7,.,CASSTDLAGGTYEQYF,TGTGCCAGTAGTACGGACTTAGCGGGGGGCACCTACGAGCAGTACTTC
.,TRBV3-1/TRBV3-2,TRBJ2-1,.,CASSPHTGANEQFF,TGTGCCAGCAGCCCTCACACGGGAGCCAATGAGCAGTTCTTC
.,TRBV7-9,TRBJ1-3,once,CASSLGPGHGNTIYF,TGTGCCAGCAGCTTAGGACCGGGACACGGAAACACCATATATTTT
.,TRBV5-4,TRBJ2-7,.,CASSPDSLTYEQYF,TGTGCCAGCAGCCCGGACAGCCTAACCTACGAGCAGTACTTC
TRBD2,TRBV5-1,TRBJ2-1,.,CASSLGRLAGGPSSYNEQFF,TGCGCCAGCAGCTTGGGCAGGCTAGCGGGAGGCCCTAGCTCCTACAATGAGCAGTTCTTC
.,TRBV30,TRBJ1-1,.,CAWSQIDNPNTEAFF,TGTGCCTGGTCTCAGATTGACAACCCGAACACTGAAGCTTTCTTT
.,TRBV5-1,TRBJ1-1,.,CASSLAGSATEAFF,TGCGCCAGCAGCTTAGCGGGCTCGGCCACTGAAGCTTTCTTT
TRBD1,TRBV7-9,TRBJ1-1,.,CASSSRQGANTEAFF,TGTGCCAGCAGCTCCCGACAGGGGGCCAATACTGAAGCTTTCTTT